Below, 22 T cell receptor beta chains from the same sample are listed, as sequenced in a study of cytomegalovirus exposure and HLA in healthy donors. The PCR used 60 Vbeta and 13 Jbeta primers. Sequenced by immunoSEQ multiplex PCR; TCRdb stores in-frame clones only, minus some. The repertoire holds 250,000 to 350,000 clones, with around 86% as singletons. Sample: PBMCs. The receptors come from a man aged 40-49 years in good health and CMV-seropositive.

This clone was counted a few times. The chain uses TRBV7-2 and TRBJ1-3; perhaps TRBD1 as D (6 bases). CDR3 size: 17 residues. CDR1 and CDR2 (germline): SGHTA, FQGNSA. V was trimmed by 2 bases and J by 0 bases, leaving 14 bases between them. The CDR3 reads CASSLSGGAYSGNTIYF. The CDR3 DNA reads TGTGCCAGCAGCTTATCGGGGGGCGCTTACTCTGGAAACACCATATATTTT.

This clone was seen a handful of times. The chain combines TRBV7-6 with TRBJ1-1; D uncertain. Trimming removed 4 bases from V and 8 bases from J, with 11 bases in between. The CDR3 runs 12 residues. Germline loops: CDR1 SGHVS, CDR2 FNYEAQ. The CDR3 loop is CASSSPGAEAFF. The CDR3 DNA follows: TGTGCCAGCAGCTCACCGGGAGCGGAAGCTTTCTTT.

The chain links TRBV10-3 to TRBJ2-1; 11 nucleotides align to TRBD2. Germline assignment: CDR1 ENHRY and CDR2 SYGVKD. The CDR3 is 17 residues long. Germline trimming cut 6 bases from V and 2 bases from J; bases unmatched to any gene: 9. In DNA, the CDR3 is TGTGCCATCAGCCAAATTAGCGGGAGGGCCCCCTACAATGAGCAGTTCTTC. Its protein product is CAISQISGRAPYNEQFF.

This clone appeared a few times. The chain links TRBV2 to TRBJ2-7; 7 bases are shared with TRBD1. Germline CDR1 is SNHLY and CDR2 is FYNNEI. V was pared by 7 bases and J by 3 bases, with 12 bases of the junction left unmatched. There are 15 residues in the CDR3. This CDR3 is CASTALRTGGYEQYF. The CDR3 DNA reads as TGTGCCAGCACCGCCCTCCGGACAGGAGGCTACGAGCAGTACTTC.

V gene TRBV7-2 combines with J gene TRBJ2-3; D might be TRBD2 (6 bases). This CDR3 is built from 13 residues. V was pared by 5 bases and J by 4 bases, with 10 bases between. Germline values: CDR1 SGHTA, CDR2 FQGNSA. CDR3 sequence reads: CASSRIAADTQYF. CDR3 nucleotide sequence: TGTGCCAGCAGCCGGATAGCGGCAGATACGCAGTATTTT.

The rearrangement links TRBV18 to TRBJ2-1, with D maybe TRBD2 (5 bases). The V gene's germline CDR1 is KGHSH and CDR2 LQKENI. V was shortened by 3 bases and J by 4 bases, with 10 bases between the two germline ends. This CDR3 is 14 amino acids long. Written as DNA, the CDR3 is TGTGCCAGCTCACCCTACGGGATTTACAATGAGCAGTTCTTC. Amino acid sequence: CASSPYGIYNEQFF.

The V gene is TRBV7-2, the J gene TRBJ2-5, with D perhaps matching TRBD1 (6 bases). Germline values: CDR1 SGHTA, CDR2 FQGNSA. The ends were cut back, 7 bases at V and 4 bases at J, with 22 bases in the middle. The CDR3 is made up of 16 amino acids. CDR3 sequence reads: CASTKSWSRGTETQYF. The CDR3 DNA sequence: TGTGCCAGCACCAAGTCTTGGAGTAGGGGGACAGAGACCCAGTACTTC.

The chain joins TRBV11-2 to TRBJ2-7; 9 bases are a match to TRBD1. J was trimmed by 5 bases and V by 5 bases; bases with no gene match: 7. CDR1 and CDR2 from the germline V gene are SGHAT and FQNNGV. The CDR3 consists of 14 residues. The CDR3 protein is CASSPGGQGHEQYF. The CDR3 DNA reads as TGTGCCAGCAGCCCCGGGGGACAGGGTCACGAGCAGTACTTC.

The CDR3 here is CASSSRTGDYEQFF. The CDR3 DNA follows: TGTGCCAGCAGCTCCCGGACAGGGGACTATGAGCAGTTCTTC. The genes are TRBV9 and TRBJ2-1; 9 bases map to TRBD1. This CDR3 comprises 14 residues. CDR1 and CDR2 (germline): SGDLS, YYNGEE. J gave up 8 bases and V 4 bases, and 7 bases lay outside the gene matches. The complete variable domain, with remaining parts taken from reference TRBV9 and TRBJ2-1, reads DSGVTQTPKHLITATGQRVTLRCSPRSGDLSVYWYQQSLDQGLQFLIQYYNGEERAKGNILERFSAQQFPDLHSELNLSSLELGDSALYFCASSSRTGDYEQFFGPGTRLTVL.

This clone showed up just once. The rearrangement joins TRBV11-3 to TRBJ1-1; no reliable D call. Germline V gives CDR1 SGHNT, CDR2 YENEEA. This CDR3 region has 14 residues. The ends were cut back, 2 bases at V and 4 bases at J, with 11 bases in the middle. The CDR3 reads CASSLYGGATEAFF. In DNA form, the CDR3 reads TGTGCCAGCAGCTTATATGGAGGAGCCACTGAAGCTTTCTTT.

J is TRBJ2-1 and V is TRBV19; D unresolved. V lost 1 base to trimming and J lost 8 bases, with 6 bases between them. From germline, CDR1 is LNHDA and CDR2 SQIVND (reference sequence). This CDR3 is 12 amino acids long. The CDR3 DNA reads as TGTGCCAGTAGTATAGGAGTAGATGAGCAGTTCTTC. It is translated as CASSIGVDEQFF.

The V and J genes are TRBV5-1 and TRBJ2-3; 13 bases match TRBD2. J was trimmed by 3 bases and V by 4 bases; bases with no gene match: 8. In germline, CDR1 is SGHRS, CDR2 YFSETQ. CDR3 length: 17 amino acids. CDR3 sequence reads: CASSPWTSGGLTDTQYF. As DNA, the CDR3 is TGCGCCAGCAGCCCCTGGACTAGCGGGGGCCTGACAGATACGCAGTATTTT. Variable domain in full (rest from reference TRBV5-1 and TRBJ2-3): KAGVTQTPRYLIKTRGQQVTLSCSPISGHRSVSWYQQTPGQGLQFLFEYFSETQRNKGNFPGRFSGRQFSNSRSEMNVSTLELGDSALYLCASSPWTSGGLTDTQYFGPGTRLTVL.

The J gene is TRBJ1-1, the V gene TRBV7-6; possibly TRBD1 for D (5 bases). Germline CDR1 is SGHVS and CDR2 is FNYEAQ. Trimming shortened V by 1 base and J by 4 bases, and 13 bases separated the two germline ends. The CDR3 runs 15 residues. The CDR3 sequence: CASSLDAGPGTEAFF. In DNA, the CDR3 is TGTGCCAGCAGCTTAGACGCGGGGCCGGGCACTGAAGCTTTCTTT.

The V and J genes are TRBV7-9 and TRBJ2-2; tentative D call: TRBD1 (6 bases). Germline CDR1 and CDR2: SEHNR and FQNEAQ (reference sequence). CDR3 length equals 16 residues. Trimming stripped 4 bases from V and 2 bases from J, with 14 bases between. The CDR3 DNA sequence: TGTGCCAGCAGCTCGCCCGGGACACCTAACACCGGGGAGCTGTTTTTT. Translating gives CASSSPGTPNTGELFF.

The rearrangement joins TRBV19 to TRBJ2-7; D remains unclear. CDR3 size: 14 residues. Trimming removed 1 base from V and 3 bases from J, with 10 bases in between. The V gene's germline CDR1 is LNHDA and CDR2 SQIVND (reference sequence). The CDR3 protein is CASSIVGASYEQYF. The CDR3 DNA sequence: TGTGCCAGTAGTATAGTGGGCGCCAGCTACGAGCAGTACTTC.

The genes are TRBV7-2 and TRBJ2-7, with a possible D match to TRBD2 (5 bases). V shed 1 base and J shed 6 bases, with 10 bases lying between them. The germline V gene has CDR1 SGHTA and CDR2 FQGNSA. This CDR3 has 13 residues. CDR3 in DNA: TGTGCCAGCAGCTTAGGCCCGACTACCGAGCAGTACTTC. Translating gives CASSLGPTTEQYF.

This clone occurred once. The chain combines TRBV28 with TRBJ2-7; the match to TRBD2 covers 13 bases. The J segment lost 3 bases and the V segment lost 6 bases, leaving 14 bases of the junction unmatched. The CDR3 extends over 18 amino acids. Germline V gene data show CDR1 as MDHEN and CDR2 as SYDVKM. CDR3 sequence reads: CASSPLAGGFGGYYEQYF. DNA for the CDR3: TGTGCCAGCAGCCCACTAGCGGGAGGGTTCGGGGGATACTACGAGCAGTACTTC.

V usage is TRBV5-1 and J usage is TRBJ1-2; TRBD1 is a possible D gene (5 bases). Trimming shortened V by 2 bases and J by 4 bases, and 15 bases separated the two germline ends. Germline CDR1 is SGHRS and CDR2 is YFSETQ. The CDR3 has 15 amino acids. The CDR3 DNA is TGCGCCAGCAGCTTCCTGGGGGGACCGTCCTATGGCTACACCTTC. It encodes CASSFLGGPSYGYTF.

As regards this clone: The junction differs from germline at one of its ends, possibly a read error. V gene TRBV7-7 combines with J gene TRBJ2-3; 8 nucleotides match TRBD2. This CDR3 region has 16 residues. CDR1 is SSHAT, CDR2 FNYEAQ, per germline (reference sequence). In nucleotides, the CDR3 is TGTGCTAGCAGCCCGATACCGGGACTAGGGTCAGATACGCAGTATTTT. Translating it yields CASSPIPGLGSDTQYF.

The chain joins TRBV5-1 to TRBJ1-3; D remains unclear. With 4 bases removed from V and 2 bases from J, the gap between germline ends came to 10 bases. This CDR3 has 14 residues. Germline loops: CDR1 SGHRS, CDR2 YFSETQ. The CDR3 protein is CASSPLEPGNTIYF. CDR3 in DNA: TGCGCCAGCAGCCCTCTCGAGCCTGGAAACACCATATATTTT.

This clone was picked up one time. The chain joins TRBV29-1 to TRBJ1-4, with D perhaps matching TRBD1 (5 bases). The germline V gene encodes CDR1 SQVTM and CDR2 ANQGSEA. Trimming cost V 7 bases and J 5 bases, with 11 bases left between them. CDR3 length: 12 residues. The CDR3 region has the DNA TGCAGCGCCGACCAGGGAAATGAAAAACTGTTTTTT. Protein: CSADQGNEKLFF. Variable domain in full (rest from reference TRBV29-1 and TRBJ1-4): SAVISQKPSRDICQRGTSLTIQCQVDSQVTMMFWYRQQPGQSLTLIATANQGSEATYESGFVIDKFPISRPNLTFSTLTVSNMSPEDSSIYLCSADQGNEKLFFGSGTQLSVL.

The V gene is TRBV7-2, the J gene TRBJ2-1; D possibly corresponds to TRBD1 (5 bases). V lost 1 base and J lost 8, with 12 bases in between. Germline V gives CDR1 SGHTA, CDR2 FQGNSA. The CDR3 covers 14 residues. The DNA of the CDR3 is TGTGCCAGCAGCTTAGGCAGGGCCGAGTATGAGCAGTTCTTC. It translates to CASSLGRAEYEQFF.